This record concerns one TCR beta chain sequence. These data belong to a study of T cell changes during pregnancy in multiple sclerosis. The CDR3 sequence is 16 residues long. Germline trimming cut 4 bases from V and 5 bases from J; bases unmatched to any gene: 10. The germline V gene has CDR1 MDHEN and CDR2 SYDVKM. TCRdb's copy holds only in-frame clones and misses some; the assay was immunoSEQ multiplex PCR. Here the sample spans approximately 89,000 clones, around 94% being singletons. The source material was peripheral blood, sampled after pregnancy. The source of this sequence is a female donor in good health, enrolled as a control in a pregnancy study. V and J are TRBV28 and TRBJ1-5; TRBD1 matches at 8 bases. The CDR3 reads CASSSTQGQAYQPQHF. CDR3 in DNA: TGTGCCAGCAGTTCCACCCAGGGACAGGCCTATCAGCCCCAGCATTTT.